Here is one T cell receptor beta chain with its context. Its antigen is unknown. Within one base of it there is no much larger clone, and no base qualities were kept. The sample belongs to a study of blood T cell repertoires in COVID-19 (dated by TCRdb to the early 2020s). About the investigation overall: Samples from collaborators originated in the United States, Italy and Spain and spanned both the acute and convalescent phases of COVID-19. The prospective study material was composed of cDNA or gDNA derived from T cells, B-cell-depleted T cells, or PBMCs. Deeply sampled blood TCRbeta repertoires from subjects exposed to, actively infected with, or recovered from COVID-19 were included in the dataset. The repertoires were released in a freely available public database meant as a resource for research on the immune response to SARS-CoV-2. The samples were drawn from the first 160 participants of the ongoing ImmuneRACE study and from more than 1,000 subjects provided by 6 global collaborators. Sample metadata almost always included a de-identified subject ID, COVID-19 status, age in years and sex. Where available, HLA class I and class II types were taken from metadata supplied by the sample provider and were not determined by assay-based typing. Study-level results and caveats: The amount of clinical and demographic metadata varied by source and participant and was provided uncurated.

The immunoSEQ Assay, a bias-controlled multiplex PCR, was used to amplify TCRbeta CDR3 regions from genomic DNA. As for the authors' bioinformatics: Nucleated cell counts per sample were estimated from amplification of reference gene primers within the assay. To quantify the absolute abundance of each unique TCRbeta CDR3 rearrangement, sequence reads were collapsed and filtered. For each sample, productive Simpson clonality was calculated as the square root of Simpson's diversity index over productive rearrangements. TCRdb carries this immuneACCESS record with in-frame sequences only. Its versions omit some clonotypes, under half of them owing to an unresolved V gene in the studies checked, with the rest unexplained. Clone size and the V and J calls come from that table; the DNA yielded D and trimming. The sample table shows about 300,000 clones, and more than 70% are seen once. The ten biggest clones cover about 7% of the sample.

Another Seattle source contributed samples from volunteer blood donors who had recovered from COVID-19. Collaborating institutions collected whole blood in K2EDTA tubes following their own protocols. For TCRbeta analysis, collaborator samples were shipped as frozen whole blood, as isolated PBMCs, or as DNA extracted from either sample type. Sequenced sample: peripheral blood. The sequence was collected from a woman aged 25-40 years who had recovered from COVID-19.

Here is the DNA: TGTGCCAGCAGTGGCAGCTACAATGAGCAGTTCTTC. This encodes CASSGSYNEQFF. The sequence is built from TRBV2 and TRBJ2-1, with no confident D gene call. Its CDR3 holds 12 amino acids, cysteine through phenylalanine. Only the CDR3 portion is preserved as DNA: 36 bases, with reading frame beginning at the first base. V is shortened by 4 bases, J by 3 bases, and the region joining them spans 4 bases. CDR1 is given as SNHLY and CDR2 as FYNNEI, both from the germline V gene.